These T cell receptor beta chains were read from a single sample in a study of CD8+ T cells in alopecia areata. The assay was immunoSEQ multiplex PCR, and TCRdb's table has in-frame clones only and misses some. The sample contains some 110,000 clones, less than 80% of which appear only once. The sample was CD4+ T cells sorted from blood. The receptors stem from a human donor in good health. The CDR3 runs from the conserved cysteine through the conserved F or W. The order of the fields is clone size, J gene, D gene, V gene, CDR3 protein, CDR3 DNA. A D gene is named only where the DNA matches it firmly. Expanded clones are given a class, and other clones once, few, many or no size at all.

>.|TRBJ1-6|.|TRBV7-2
CASKEANSPLHF
TGTGCCAGCAAGGAGGCGAACTCACCCCTCCACTTT
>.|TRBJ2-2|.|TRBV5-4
CASSTGGPGELFF
TGTGCCAGCAGTACCGGGGGTCCCGGGGAGCTGTTTTTT
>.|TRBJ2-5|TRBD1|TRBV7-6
CASSLSTGEWETQYF
TGTGCCAGCAGCTTATCCACAGGGGAGTGGGAGACCCAGTACTTC
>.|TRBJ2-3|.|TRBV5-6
CASSLVAFVLDADTQYF
TGTGCCAGCAGCTTGGTAGCTTTCGTACTAGACGCAGATACGCAGTATTTT
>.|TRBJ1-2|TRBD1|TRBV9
CASSRSQGDFGYTF
TGTGCCAGCAGCAGGTCACAGGGGGACTTTGGCTACACCTTC
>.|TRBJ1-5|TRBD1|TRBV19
CASTSTTGGVGNQPQHF
TGTGCCAGTACTTCGACGACAGGGGGAGTAGGCAATCAGCCCCAGCATTTT
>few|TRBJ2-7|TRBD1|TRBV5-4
CASSSRTGAFLEQYF
TGTGCCAGCAGCTCGAGGACAGGGGCCTTTCTCGAGCAGTACTTC
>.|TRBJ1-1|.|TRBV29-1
CSVDEGPGGTEAFF
TGCAGCGTTGATGAGGGGCCCGGCGGCACTGAAGCTTTCTTT
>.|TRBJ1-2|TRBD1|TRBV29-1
CSVAGQGHGYTF
TGCAGCGTGGCCGGACAGGGTCATGGCTACACCTTC
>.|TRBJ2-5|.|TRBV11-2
CASSPPGRGGGETQYF
TGTGCCAGCAGCCCCCCGGGCAGGGGAGGCGGTGAGACCCAGTACTTC
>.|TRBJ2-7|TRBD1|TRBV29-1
CSVGAGGSFEQYF
TGCAGCGTTGGGGCAGGGGGTAGTTTCGAGCAGTACTTC
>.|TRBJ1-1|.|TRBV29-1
CSVPAVNTEAFF
TGCAGCGTTCCCGCAGTTAACACTGAAGCTTTCTTT
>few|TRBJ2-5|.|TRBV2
CASSRDSETQYF
TGTGCCAGCAGCCGGGACTCAGAGACCCAGTACTTC
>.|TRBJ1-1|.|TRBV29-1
CSVTGNTEAFF
TGCAGCGTTACAGGGAACACTGAAGCTTTCTTT
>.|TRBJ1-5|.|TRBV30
CAWSSGTLNQPQHF
TGTGCCTGGAGTTCAGGGACACTCAATCAGCCCCAGCATTTT
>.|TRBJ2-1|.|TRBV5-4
CASSYTDNEQFF
TGTGCCAGCAGCTACACCGACAATGAGCAGTTCTTC
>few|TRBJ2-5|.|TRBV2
CASSPGGAQETQYF
TGTGCCAGCAGTCCCGGGGGAGCCCAAGAGACCCAGTACTTC
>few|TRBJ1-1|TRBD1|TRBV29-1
CSVAGTANTEAFF
TGCAGCGTTGCCGGGACAGCGAACACTGAAGCTTTCTTT
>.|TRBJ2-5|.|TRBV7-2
CASSRGARETQYF
TGTGCCAGCAGCCGAGGGGCGCGGGAGACCCAGTACTTC
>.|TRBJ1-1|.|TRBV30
CAVEYSPTEAFF
TGTGCCGTGGAGTATTCACCCACTGAAGCTTTCTTT
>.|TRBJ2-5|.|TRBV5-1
CASSLDQETQYF
TGCGCCAGCAGCCTCGACCAAGAGACCCAGTACTTC
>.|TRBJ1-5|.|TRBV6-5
CASSREVSQPQHF
TGTGCCAGCAGCCGAGAGGTTAGTCAGCCCCAGCATTTT
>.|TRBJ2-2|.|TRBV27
CASSPLRAAVSTGELFF
TGTGCCAGCAGTCCCCTGAGGGCAGCGGTGAGCACCGGGGAGCTGTTTTTT
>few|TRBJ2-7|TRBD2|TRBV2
CASTGGLTYEQYF
TGTGCCAGCACGGGGGGGCTAACCTACGAGCAGTACTTC
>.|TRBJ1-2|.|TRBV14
CASSQDRVSSYGYTF
TGTGCCAGCAGCCAAGATCGGGTATCTTCCTATGGCTACACCTTC
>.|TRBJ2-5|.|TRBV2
CASGGAPQETQYF
TGTGCCAGCGGGGGAGCGCCACAAGAGACCCAGTACTTC
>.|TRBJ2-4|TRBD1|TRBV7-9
CASSPWTGGNFQYF
TGTGCCAGCAGCCCCTGGACAGGGGGAAATTTTCAGTACTTC
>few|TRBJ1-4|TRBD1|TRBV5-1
CASSRGGQEEKLFF
TGCGCCAGCAGCCGCGGGGGACAGGAAGAAAAACTGTTTTTT
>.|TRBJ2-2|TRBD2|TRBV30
CAWTSGGNTGELFF
TGTGCCTGGACTAGCGGGGGGAACACCGGGGAGCTGTTTTTT
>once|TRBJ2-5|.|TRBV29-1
CSSSSASLGETQYF
TGCAGCTCGTCCTCTGCTTCCCTTGGGGAGACCCAGTACTTC
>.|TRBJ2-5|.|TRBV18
CASSPPSLKETQYF
TGTGCCAGCTCACCCCCTTCCCTAAAAGAGACCCAGTACTTC
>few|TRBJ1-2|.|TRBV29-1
CSVSYSNYGYTF
TGCAGCGTTAGCTATTCTAACTATGGCTACACCTTC
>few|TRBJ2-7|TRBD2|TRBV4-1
CASSNLAGEQYF
TGCGCCAGCAGCAACCTAGCGGGGGAGCAGTACTTC
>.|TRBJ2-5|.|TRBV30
CAWGPTSETQYF
TGTGCCTGGGGACCGACATCGGAGACCCAGTACTTC
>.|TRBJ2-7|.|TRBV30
CAWNPDAFSYEQYF
TGTGCCTGGAACCCTGACGCGTTCTCCTACGAGCAGTACTTC
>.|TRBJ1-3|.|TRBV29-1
CSVTGGPRSGNTIYF
TGCAGCGTAACCGGGGGTCCCCGCTCTGGAAACACCATATATTTT
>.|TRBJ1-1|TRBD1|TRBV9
CASRDRDRNTEAFF
TGTGCCAGCAGGGACAGGGACCGGAACACTGAAGCTTTCTTT
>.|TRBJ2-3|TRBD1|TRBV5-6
CASSPGTGIDTQYF
TGTGCCAGCAGCCCCGGGACAGGGATAGATACGCAGTATTTT
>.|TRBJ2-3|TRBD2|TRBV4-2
CASSQEGASGGAGFTDTQYF
TGTGCCAGCAGCCAAGAAGGCGCTAGCGGGGGGGCCGGTTTCACAGATACGCAGTATTTT
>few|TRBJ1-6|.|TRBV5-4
CASSRPPSGLNSPLHF
TGTGCCAGCAGCCGGCCCCCTTCGGGATTGAATTCACCCCTCCACTTT
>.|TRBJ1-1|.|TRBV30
CAWSATRGNTEAFF
TGTGCCTGGAGTGCAACGAGGGGGAACACTGAAGCTTTCTTT
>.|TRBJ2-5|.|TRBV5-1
CASSSRGEAQETQYF
TGCGCCAGCAGCTCTAGGGGCGAGGCCCAAGAGACCCAGTACTTC
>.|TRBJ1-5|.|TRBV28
CASSQDSNQPQHF
TGTGCCAGCAGTCAGGACAGCAATCAGCCCCAGCATTTT
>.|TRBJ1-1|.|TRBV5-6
CASSWGLGRGMNTEAFF
TGTGCCAGCAGCTGGGGGTTGGGCAGGGGCATGAACACTGAAGCTTTCTTT
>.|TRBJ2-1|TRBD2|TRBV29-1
CSVEGRGSRVQFF
TGCAGCGTTGAAGGGCGGGGGTCGAGGGTGCAGTTCTTC
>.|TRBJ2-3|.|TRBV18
CASSPPSTDTQYF
TGTGCCAGCTCACCGCCCAGCACAGATACGCAGTATTTT
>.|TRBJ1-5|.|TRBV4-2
CASREKANSNQPQHF
TGTGCCAGCAGGGAAAAGGCTAATAGCAATCAGCCCCAGCATTTT
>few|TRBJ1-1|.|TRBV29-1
CSVHVGLRVAEAFF
TGCAGCGTCCACGTGGGCTTAAGGGTCGCTGAAGCTTTCTTT
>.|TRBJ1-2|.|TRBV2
CASSQREKVYGYTF
TGTGCCAGCAGTCAGAGGGAAAAGGTCTATGGCTACACCTTC
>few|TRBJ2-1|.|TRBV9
CASSVSPTRSTYNEQFF
TGTGCCAGCAGCGTATCCCCTACTAGGAGCACCTACAATGAGCAGTTCTTC
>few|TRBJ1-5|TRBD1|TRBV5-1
CASSSGQGDQPQHF
TGCGCCAGCAGCTCGGGACAGGGCGATCAGCCCCAGCATTTT